This T cell receptor beta chain was sequenced during a study of blood T cell repertoires in COVID-19. Germline V gene lookup returns CDR1 MNHEY and CDR2 SMNVEV (reference sequence). The V end lost 2 bases, the J end lost 7 bases, and 12 bases lay between the germline ends. CDR3 length: 14 amino acids. Clones were sequenced by immunoSEQ multiplex PCR, and TCRdb holds only the in-frame ones, with some missing. The sample has about 200,000 clones, roughly 85% seen once. The sequenced material came from peripheral blood. This rearrangement joins TRBV27 to TRBJ1-5; D is possibly TRBD1 (5 bases). The TCR originated in a middle-aged woman with active or convalescent COVID-19. Written as DNA, the CDR3 is TGTGCCAGCAGTTTACACCCAGGGCTGCAGCCCCAGCATTTT. Its translation: CASSLHPGLQPQHF.